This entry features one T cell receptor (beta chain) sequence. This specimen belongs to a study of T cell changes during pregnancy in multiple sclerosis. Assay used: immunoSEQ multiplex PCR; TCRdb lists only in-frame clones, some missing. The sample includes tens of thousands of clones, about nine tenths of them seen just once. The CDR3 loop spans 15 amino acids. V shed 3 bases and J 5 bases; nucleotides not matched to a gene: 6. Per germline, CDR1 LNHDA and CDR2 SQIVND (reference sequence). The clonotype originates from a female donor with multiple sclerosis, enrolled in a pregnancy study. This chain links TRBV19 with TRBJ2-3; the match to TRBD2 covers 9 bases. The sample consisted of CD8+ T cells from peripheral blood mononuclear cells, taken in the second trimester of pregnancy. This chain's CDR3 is CASSIYGLAQDTQYF. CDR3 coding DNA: TGTGCCAGTAGTATTTATGGACTAGCGCAAGATACGCAGTATTTT. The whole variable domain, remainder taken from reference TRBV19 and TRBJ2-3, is DGGITQSPKYLFRKEGQNVTLSCEQNLNHDAMYWYRQDPGQGLRLIYYSQIVNDFQKGDIAEGYSVSREKKESFPLTVTSAQKNPTAFYLCASSIYGLAQDTQYFGPGTRLTVL.